Given below is one TCR beta chain in context. Its antigen is still unknown. V was pared by 3 bases and J by 3 bases, with 5 bases of the junction left unmatched. From germline, CDR1 is SGHRS and CDR2 YFSETQ. The CDR3 consists of 15 residues. This record comes from a study of response to subunit inactivated influenza vaccine. TCRdb re-called the RT-PCR reads through MiXCR, storing one row per CDR3 protein. Here the sample spans hundreds of thousands of distinct CDR3 sequences, around a sixth being singletons. General study findings and limits: The authors suggested that every seasonal influenza vaccination recruits few new T cells.

Here the sequenced sample was PBMCs from blood, taken less than 6 days after vaccination. This TCR came from a man between 50 and 59 years old who received an inactivated influenza vaccine. The chain combines TRBV5-1 with TRBJ2-7, with TRBD1 matching 11 bases. This CDR3 is CASSWGQGVFYEQYF. CDR3 coding DNA: TGCGCCAGCAGCTGGGGACAGGGGGTCTTCTACGAGCAGTACTTC.